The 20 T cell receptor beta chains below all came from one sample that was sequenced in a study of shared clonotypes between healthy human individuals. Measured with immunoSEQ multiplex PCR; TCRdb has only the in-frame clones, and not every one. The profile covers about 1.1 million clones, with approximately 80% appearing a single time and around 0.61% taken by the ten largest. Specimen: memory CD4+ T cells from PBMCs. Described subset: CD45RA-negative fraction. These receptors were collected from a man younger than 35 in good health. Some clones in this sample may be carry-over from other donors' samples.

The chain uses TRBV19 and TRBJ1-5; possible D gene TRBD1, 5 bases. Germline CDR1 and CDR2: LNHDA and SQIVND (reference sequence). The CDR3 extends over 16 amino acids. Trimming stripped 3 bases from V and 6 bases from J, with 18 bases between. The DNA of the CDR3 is TGTGCCAGTAGTATTTCCAGGGCACATGCTGGTCAGCCCCAGCATTTT. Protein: CASSISRAHAGQPQHF.

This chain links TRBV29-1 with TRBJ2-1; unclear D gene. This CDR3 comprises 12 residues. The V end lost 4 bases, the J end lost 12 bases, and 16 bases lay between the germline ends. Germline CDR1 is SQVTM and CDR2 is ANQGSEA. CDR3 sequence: CSVGGEKSGQFF. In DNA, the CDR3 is TGCAGCGTTGGAGGAGAGAAGTCTGGGCAGTTCTTC.

Here the CDR3 reads CAWNWILYNEQFF. The DNA for the CDR3 is TGTGCCTGGAACTGGATCCTCTACAATGAGCAGTTCTTC. The chain has TRBV30 and TRBJ2-1, with D unclear. Germline V CDR1 and CDR2: GTSNPN, SVGIG (reference sequence). This CDR3 region has 13 residues. Trimming shortened V by 4 bases and J by 3 bases, and 10 bases separated the two germline ends. The entire variable domain, with the rest obtained from reference TRBV30 and TRBJ2-1, is as follows: SQTIHQWPATLVQPVGSPLSLECTVEGTSNPNLYWYRQAAGRGLQLLFYSVGIGQISSEVPQNLSASRPQDRQFILSSKKLLLSDSGFYLCAWNWILYNEQFFGPGTRLTVL.

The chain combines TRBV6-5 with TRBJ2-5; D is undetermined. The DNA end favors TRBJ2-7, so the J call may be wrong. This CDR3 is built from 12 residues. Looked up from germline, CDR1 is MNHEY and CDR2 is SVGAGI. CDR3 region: CASSYGTREQYF. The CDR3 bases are TGTGCCAGCAGTTACGGAACCCGCGAGCAGTACTTC.

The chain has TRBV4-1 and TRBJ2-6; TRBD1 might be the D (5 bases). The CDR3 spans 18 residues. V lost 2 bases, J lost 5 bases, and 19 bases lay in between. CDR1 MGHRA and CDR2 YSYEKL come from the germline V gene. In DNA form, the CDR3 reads TGCGCCAGCAGCCAAACGACAGTACCCTCTTTTTGGGCCAACGTCCTGACTTTC. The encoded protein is CASSQTTVPSFWANVLTF.

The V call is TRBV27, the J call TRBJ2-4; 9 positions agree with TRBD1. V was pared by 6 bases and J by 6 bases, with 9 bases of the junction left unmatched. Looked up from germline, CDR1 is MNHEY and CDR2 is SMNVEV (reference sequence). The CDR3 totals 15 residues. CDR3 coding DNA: TGTGCCAGCAGCAAGAGAAGACAGGGGGTAAACATTCAGTACTTC. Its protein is CASSKRRQGVNIQYF.

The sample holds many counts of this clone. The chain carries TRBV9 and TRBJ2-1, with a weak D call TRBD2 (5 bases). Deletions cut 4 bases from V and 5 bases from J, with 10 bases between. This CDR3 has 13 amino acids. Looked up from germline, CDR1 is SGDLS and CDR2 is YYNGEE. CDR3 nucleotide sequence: TGTGCCAGCAGCCTCGGACTGAACAATGAGCAGTTCTTC. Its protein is CASSLGLNNEQFF.

Here the CDR3 reads CASSGGQPGTDTQYF. The CDR3 DNA sequence: TGTGCCAGCAGCGGCGGACAACCCGGCACAGATACGCAGTATTTT. V is TRBV5-4 and J is TRBJ2-3; tentative D call: TRBD1 (5 bases). This CDR3 comprises 15 residues. V shed 4 bases and J shed 1 base, with 13 bases lying between them. Germline V CDR1 and CDR2: SGHNT, YYREEE (reference sequence).

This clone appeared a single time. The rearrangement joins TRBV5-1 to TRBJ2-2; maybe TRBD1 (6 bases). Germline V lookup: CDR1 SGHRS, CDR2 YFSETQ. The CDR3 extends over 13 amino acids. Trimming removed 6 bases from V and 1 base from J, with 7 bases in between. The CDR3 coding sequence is TGCGCCAGCAAGGGACAGAACACCGGGGAGCTGTTTTTT. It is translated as CASKGQNTGELFF.

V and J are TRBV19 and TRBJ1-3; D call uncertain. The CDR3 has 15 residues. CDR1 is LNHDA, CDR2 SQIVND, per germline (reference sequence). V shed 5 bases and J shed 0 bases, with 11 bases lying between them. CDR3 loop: CASSGAGLSGNTIYF. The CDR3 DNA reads TGTGCCAGTAGTGGAGCAGGCCTCTCTGGAAACACCATATATTTT.

CDR3 sequence reads: CSAPLAHEQYF. The DNA of the CDR3 is TGCAGTGCTCCCCTTGCCCACGAGCAGTACTTC. The chain uses TRBV20-1 and TRBJ2-7; D unresolved. The germline CDR1 and CDR2 sequences are DFQATT and SNEGSKA (reference sequence). The CDR3 contains 11 residues. Trimming removed 5 bases from V and 5 bases from J, with 10 bases in between.

CDR3 region: CASSPSAGGYNEQFF. In DNA form, the CDR3 reads TGTGCCAGCTCACCATCCGCGGGAGGTTACAATGAGCAGTTCTTC. This chain connects TRBV18 to TRBJ2-1; 8 positions match TRBD2. J gave up 4 bases and V 2 bases, and 4 bases lay outside the gene matches. This CDR3 comprises 15 residues. Germline lookup yields CDR1 KGHSH and CDR2 LQKENI.

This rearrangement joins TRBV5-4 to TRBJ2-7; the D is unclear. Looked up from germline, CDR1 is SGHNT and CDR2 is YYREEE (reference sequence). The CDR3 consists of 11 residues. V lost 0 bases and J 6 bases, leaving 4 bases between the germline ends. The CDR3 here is CASSLDGEQYF. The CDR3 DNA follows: TGTGCCAGCAGCTTGGACGGCGAGCAGTACTTC.

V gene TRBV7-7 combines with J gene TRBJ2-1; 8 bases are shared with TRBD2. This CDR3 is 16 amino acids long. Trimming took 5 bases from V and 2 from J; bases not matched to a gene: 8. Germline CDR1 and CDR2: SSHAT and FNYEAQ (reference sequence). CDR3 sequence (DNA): TGTGCCAGCAGCCGCTTAGCGGGGCCGGCCTACAATGAGCAGTTCTTC. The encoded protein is CASSRLAGPAYNEQFF.

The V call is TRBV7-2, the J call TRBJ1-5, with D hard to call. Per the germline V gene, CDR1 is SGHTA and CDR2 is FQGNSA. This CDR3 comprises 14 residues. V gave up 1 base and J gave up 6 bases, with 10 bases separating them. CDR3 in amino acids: CASSLEGRVQPQHF. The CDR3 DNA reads TGTGCCAGCAGCTTAGAGGGTAGGGTTCAGCCCCAGCATTTT.

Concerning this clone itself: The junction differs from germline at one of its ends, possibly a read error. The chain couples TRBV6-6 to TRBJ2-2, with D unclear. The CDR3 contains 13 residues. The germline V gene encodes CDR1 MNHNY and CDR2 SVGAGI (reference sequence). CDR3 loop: CTSSSSNTGELFF. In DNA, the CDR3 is TGTACCAGCAGTTCGTCGAACACCGGGGAGCTGTTTTTT.

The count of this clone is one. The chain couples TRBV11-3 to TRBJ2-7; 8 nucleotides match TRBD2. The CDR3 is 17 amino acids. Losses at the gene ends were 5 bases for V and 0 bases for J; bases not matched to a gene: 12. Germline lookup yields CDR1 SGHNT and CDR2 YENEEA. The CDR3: CASSPGPGGRSSYEQYF. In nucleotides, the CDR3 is TGTGCCAGCAGCCCTGGTCCCGGCGGGAGGAGCTCCTACGAGCAGTACTTC.

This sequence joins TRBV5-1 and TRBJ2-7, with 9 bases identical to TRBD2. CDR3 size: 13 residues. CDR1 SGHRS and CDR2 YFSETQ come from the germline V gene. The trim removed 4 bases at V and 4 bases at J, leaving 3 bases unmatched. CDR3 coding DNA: TGCGCCAGCAGCCCCGGACTAGCGTACGAGCAGTACTTC. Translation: CASSPGLAYEQYF.

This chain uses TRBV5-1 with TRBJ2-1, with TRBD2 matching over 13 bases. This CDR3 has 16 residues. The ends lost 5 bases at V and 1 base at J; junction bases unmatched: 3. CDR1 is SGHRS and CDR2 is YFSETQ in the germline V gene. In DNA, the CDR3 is TGCGCCAGCAGTCGACTAGCGGGAGGATCCTACAATGAGCAGTTCTTC. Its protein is CASSRLAGGSYNEQFF.

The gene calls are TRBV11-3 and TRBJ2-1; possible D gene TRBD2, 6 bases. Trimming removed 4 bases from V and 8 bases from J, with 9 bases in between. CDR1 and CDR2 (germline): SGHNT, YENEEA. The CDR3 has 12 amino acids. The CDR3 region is CASSYGGDEQFF. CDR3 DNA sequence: TGTGCCAGCAGCTACGGCGGGGATGAGCAGTTCTTC.